These 32 T cell receptor beta chains came from one sample sequenced in a study of blood T cells in healthy people across ages. A second PCR of about 7 to 12 cycles used a sample-barcoded 5' primer and a J-beta primer mix. MiXCR, run by TCRdb on the 5' RACE reads, gives a single entry per CDR3 protein. The sample has about a million distinct CDR3 sequences, under 40% seen once; the top ten hold about 12%. Sequencing was carried out using blood. These receptors were obtained from a man aged 18 to 35 in good health.

The chain recombines TRBV29-1 with TRBJ1-1; 7 bases map to TRBD1. V was clipped by 3 bases and J by 5 bases; unmatched bases: 15. This CDR3 has 16 residues. Germline assignment: CDR1 SQVTM and CDR2 ANQGSEA. For the CDR3, the DNA is TGCAGCGTTGAGGGGACAGCCGATCTATTGGGTACTGAAGCTTTCTTT. It encodes CSVEGTADLLGTEAFF.

This chain connects TRBV11-1 to TRBJ2-7, with unresolved D. Deletions cut 1 base from V and 5 bases from J, with 12 bases between. The CDR3 consists of 14 residues. Looked up from germline, CDR1 is SGHAT and CDR2 is FQDESV (reference sequence). DNA of the CDR3: TGTGCCAGCAGCTTAGGAATATCGGGCGACGAGCAGTACTTC. As protein: CASSLGISGDEQYF.

Details on this clonotype: A much larger clone lies one base from this, so it may be a read error. A read error is likely, as this CDR3 ends without the conserved phenylalanine or tryptophan. CDR3 DNA sequence: TGCGCCAGCAGCCGGGAGAGCACAAGCACAGATACGCAGTATCTT. This codes for CASSRESTSTDTQYL. V gene TRBV4-3 combines with J gene TRBJ2-3; D is perhaps TRBD2 (5 bases). Between the trimmed V and J ends, which lost 4 bases and 0 bases, there was a span of 11 bases. This CDR3 comprises 15 residues. Germline V gene sequence: CDR1 LGHNA, CDR2 YSLEER.

This clonotype was recorded at least ten times. The chain has TRBV27 and TRBJ2-5; D might be TRBD1 (5 bases). The ends were cut back, 4 bases at V and 5 bases at J, with 20 bases in the middle. This CDR3 comprises 16 residues. Germline lookup yields CDR1 MNHEY and CDR2 SMNVEV (reference sequence). CDR3: CASSSKDTSLGETQYF. Written as DNA, the CDR3 is TGTGCCAGCAGTTCGAAGGACACTTCTCTAGGGGAGACCCAGTACTTC.

The chain couples TRBV5-1 to TRBJ2-3; perhaps TRBD2 as D (6 bases). Germline-derived CDR1 and CDR2 are SGHRS and YFSETQ. This CDR3 is built from 15 residues. Trimming removed 2 bases from V and 5 bases from J, with 15 bases in between. The CDR3 sequence is CASSLHQEGGDTQYF. CDR3 coding DNA: TGCGCCAGCAGCTTACACCAAGAGGGAGGAGATACGCAGTATTTT.

This clonotype has a handful of counts. CDR3 nucleotides: TGTGCCAGCAGTCGCACAGGGGGCGATATCACTGAAGCTTTCTTT. Translated, it gives CASSRTGGDITEAFF. This chain links TRBV12-3 or TRBV12-4 with TRBJ1-1; TRBD1 agrees at 9 bases. J lost 4 bases, V lost 5 bases, and 8 bases had no gene match. CDR3 length equals 15 residues.

This clonotype was detected a few times. The gene calls are TRBV10-3 and TRBJ1-2; maybe TRBD1 (6 bases). Germline V gene lookup returns CDR1 ENHRY and CDR2 SYGVKD. CDR3 length: 13 amino acids. Trimming took off 7 bases at V and 4 bases at J, with 13 bases between the two ends. This chain's CDR3 is CAITRTVGYGYTF. CDR3 coding DNA: TGTGCCATCACCAGGACAGTGGGCTATGGCTACACCTTC.

In nucleotides, the CDR3 is TGTGCCAGCAGTTCACAGGGTCCCACAGATACGCAGTATTTT. Residues: CASSSQGPTDTQYF. This rearrangement joins TRBV28 to TRBJ2-3, with D tentatively TRBD1 (6 bases). CDR1 and CDR2 from the germline V gene are MDHEN and SYDVKM. There are 14 residues in the CDR3. V was cut by 4 bases and J by 2 bases, with 10 bases left in between.

The CDR3 is CASSSPAGGAKEQYF. The CDR3 region has the DNA TGTGCCAGCAGTTCCCCGGCCGGGGGCGCGAAAGAGCAGTACTTC. This sequence joins TRBV6-5 and TRBJ2-5, with D perhaps TRBD1 or TRBD2 (6 bases each). Trimming stripped 4 bases from V and 11 bases from J, with 23 bases between. Germline CDR1 is MNHEY and CDR2 is SVGAGI. There are 15 residues in the CDR3.

Concerning this clonotype itself: At one end, the junction sequence differs from germline, possibly due to a read error. The chain employs TRBV5-1 and TRBJ2-5; 8 nucleotides agree with TRBD2. This CDR3 region has 16 residues. Germline V gene data show CDR1 as SGHRS and CDR2 as YFSETQ. CDR3: CASSLYIAGLQKTQYF. The CDR3 DNA sequence: TGCGCCAGCAGCTTGTACATAGCGGGGCTCCAAAAGACCCAGTACTTC. Full variable domain (remainder filled in from reference TRBV5-1 and TRBJ2-5): KAGVTQTPRYLIKTRGQQVTLSCSPISGHRSVSWYQQTPGQGLQFLFEYFSETQRNKGNFPGRFSGRQFSNSRSEMNVSTLELGDSALYLCASSLYIAGLQKTQYFGPGTRLLVL.

The chain combines TRBV5-1 with TRBJ2-2, with D tentatively TRBD2 (6 bases). V lost 7 bases and J lost 0, with 10 bases in between. The CDR3 is 14 amino acids. Germline loops: CDR1 SGHRS, CDR2 YFSETQ. The CDR3, as DNA: TGCGCCAGCCAGACTAGTACGAACACCGGGGAGCTGTTTTTT. Translated: CASQTSTNTGELFF.

This clonotype was seen more than once but under ten times. The chain couples TRBV2 to TRBJ1-2; D is unresolved. Germline CDR1 reads SNHLY; CDR2 reads FYNNEI. The length of the CDR3 is 12 residues. Trimming removed 3 bases from V and 6 bases from J, with 8 bases in between. The CDR3 DNA follows: TGTGCCAGCAGTGATAACAGTCATGGCTACACCTTC. It is translated as CASSDNSHGYTF. Variable domain in full (rest from reference TRBV2 and TRBJ1-2): EPEVTQTPSHQVTQMGQEVILRCVPISNHLYFYWYRQILGQKVEFLVSFYNNEISEKSEIFDDQFSVERPDGSNFTLKIRSTKLEDSAMYFCASSDNSHGYTFGSGTRLTVV.

J is TRBJ1-1 and V is TRBV13; 9 nucleotides line up with TRBD1. CDR1 PRHDT and CDR2 FYEKMQ come from the germline V gene (reference sequence). Trimming cost V 8 bases and J 3 bases; bases outside gene matches: 7. CDR3 length: 14 residues. CDR3 in DNA: TGTGCCAGCGAAAATACAGGGGGCGACACTGAAGCTTTCTTT. Encoded protein: CASENTGGDTEAFF. The entire variable domain, with the rest obtained from reference TRBV13 and TRBJ1-1, is as follows: AAGVIQSPRHLIKEKRETATLKCYPIPRHDTVYWYQQGPGQDPQFLISFYEKMQSDKGSIPDRFSAQQFSDYHSELNMSSLELGDSALYFCASENTGGDTEAFFGQGTRLTVV.

The chain carries TRBV20-1 and TRBJ2-1, with TRBD2 identical over 10 bases. CDR1 and CDR2 (germline): DFQATT, SNEGSKA (reference sequence). V was pared by 6 bases and J by 0 bases, with 8 bases of the junction left unmatched. This CDR3 is built from 16 residues. CDR3 coding DNA: TGCAGTGCGGGGGCTAGCGGGGGCCCCTCCTACAATGAGCAGTTCTTC. Its protein is CSAGASGGPSYNEQFF.

This clonotype turned up a few times. The gene calls are TRBV7-9 and TRBJ2-2; D gene unclear. This CDR3 region has 14 residues. Germline V lookup: CDR1 SEHNR, CDR2 FQNEAQ (reference sequence). The ends were cut back, 11 bases at V and 0 bases at J, with 13 bases in the middle. In DNA form, the CDR3 reads TGTGCCGCCACCGAGCAGTCGAACACCGGGGAGCTGTTTTTT. This translates into CAATEQSNTGELFF. Full variable domain (remainder filled in from reference TRBV7-9 and TRBJ2-2): DTGVSQNPRHKITKRGQNVTFRCDPISEHNRLYWYRQTLGQGPEFLTYFQNEAQLEKSRLLSDRFSAERPKGSFSTLEIQRTEQGDSAMYLCAATEQSNTGELFFGEGSRLTVL.

V usage is TRBV5-1 and J usage is TRBJ1-5, with 10 bases fitting TRBD1. The J segment lost 2 bases and the V segment lost 5 bases, leaving 7 bases of the junction unmatched. Germline CDR1 reads SGHRS; CDR2 reads YFSETQ. The CDR3 is 16 amino acids. The CDR3 here is CASSPGTGVGNQPQHF. In nucleotides, the CDR3 is TGCGCCAGCAGTCCAGGGACAGGGGTCGGCAATCAGCCCCAGCATTTT. Supplemented by reference TRBV5-1 and TRBJ1-5, the full variable domain reads KAGVTQTPRYLIKTRGQQVTLSCSPISGHRSVSWYQQTPGQGLQFLFEYFSETQRNKGNFPGRFSGRQFSNSRSEMNVSTLELGDSALYLCASSPGTGVGNQPQHFGDGTRLSIL.

The DNA for the CDR3 is TGTGCCAGCAGCTGGTCTGTGGGGTTCCGCACAGATACGCAGTATTTT. It specifies CASSWSVGFRTDTQYF. The rearrangement uses TRBV5-6 and TRBJ2-3; D remains ambiguous. Trimming removed 3 bases at V and 1 base at J, with 15 bases between. CDR1 and CDR2 (germline): SGHDT, YYEEEE. The length of the CDR3 is 16 residues.

V gene TRBV12-3 or TRBV12-4 combines with J gene TRBJ2-3; a possible D gene is TRBD2 (6 bases). The CDR3 contains 14 residues. Trimming removed 5 bases from V and 4 bases from J, with 13 bases in between. CDR3 region: CASSRDFGADTQYF. DNA of the CDR3: TGTGCCAGCAGTAGGGACTTTGGGGCAGATACGCAGTATTTT.

This chain uses TRBV20-1 with TRBJ2-7; 7 nucleotides agree with TRBD1. This CDR3 has 15 amino acids. Germline values: CDR1 DFQATT, CDR2 SNEGSKA (reference sequence). The V segment lost 6 bases and the J segment 2 bases; nucleotides outside the gene matches: 13. The CDR3 DNA follows: TGCAGTGCCCACCTGCGGAGACAGGGAGCCTACGAGCAGTACTTC. Amino acids: CSAHLRRQGAYEQYF.

The rearrangement links TRBV7-8 to TRBJ1-1; 9 positions agree with TRBD1. Germline V gene lookup returns CDR1 SGHVS and CDR2 FQNEAQ. The CDR3 loop spans 17 amino acids. The V and J ends lost 5 bases and 3 bases, in that order; junction bases with no gene match: 13. CDR3 protein: CASSIHTNRGRDTEAFF. In DNA form, the CDR3 reads TGTGCCAGCAGCATCCATACTAACAGGGGGCGCGACACTGAAGCTTTCTTT.

Concerning this clonotype itself: Compared with germline, one end of the junction differs, possibly owing to a read error. The chain carries TRBV27 and TRBJ2-1, with D unresolved. The CDR3 is 13 residues long. CDR1 and CDR2 (germline): MNHEY, SMNVEV (reference sequence). Written as DNA, the CDR3 is TGTGCCGGCAGTTTACAAAATATCTATGAGCAGTTCTTC. Translated: CAGSLQNIYEQFF.

On this clonotype: One end of the junction varies from germline; a read error may be responsible. This chain uses TRBV4-3 with TRBJ2-2; D is ambiguous. The CDR3 extends over 17 amino acids. Germline V lookup: CDR1 LGHNA, CDR2 YSLEER. The CDR3 nucleotides read TGCGCCAGTAGCCACGACCGGGTGGATGCGAACACCGGGGAGCTGTTTTTT. The encoded protein is CASSHDRVDANTGELFF.

The chain has TRBV10-3 and TRBJ1-3; 7 bases agree with TRBD1. Germline CDR1 ENHRY, CDR2 SYGVKD. V lost 0 bases to trimming and J lost 8 bases; unmatched junction nucleotides: 7. The CDR3 is 15 amino acids. The CDR3 reads CAISESTGSEYTIYF. The CDR3 nucleotides read TGTGCCATCAGTGAGTCGACAGGGAGTGAGTACACCATATATTTT.

A note on this clonotype: The junction shows a germline mismatch at one end, possibly a read error. The rearrangement links TRBV5-5 to TRBJ2-1, with no clear D. The CDR3 has 13 residues. Germline-derived CDR1 and CDR2 are SGHKS and YYEKEE (reference sequence). CDR3 sequence: CAGSSPPYNEQFF. The CDR3 DNA is TGTGCCGGCAGCTCGCCTCCCTACAATGAGCAGTTCTTC. Variable domain in full (rest from reference TRBV5-5 and TRBJ2-1): DAGVTQSPTHLIKTRGQQVTLRCSPISGHKSVSWYQQVLGQGPQFIFQYYEKEERGRGNFPDRFSARQFPNYSSELNVNALLLGDSALYLCAGSSPPYNEQFFGPGTRLTVL.

This rearrangement joins TRBV20-1 to TRBJ2-3; TRBD2 might be the D (7 bases). The CDR3 length is 14 residues. Germline loops: CDR1 DFQATT, CDR2 SNEGSKA (reference sequence). V lost 7 bases, J lost 3 bases, and 17 bases lay in between. The CDR3 loop is CSVIGGGGTDTQYF. In nucleotides, the CDR3 is TGCAGTGTCATAGGAGGGGGGGGGACAGATACGCAGTATTTT.

The chain is built from TRBV19 and TRBJ1-1; D uncertain. Looked up from germline, CDR1 is LNHDA and CDR2 is SQIVND (reference sequence). Trimming stripped 6 bases from V and 1 base from J, with 12 bases between. The CDR3 is 14 residues long. The DNA for the CDR3 is TGTGCCAGTAGCTTACAGAGACCGAACACTGAAGCTTTCTTT. Its translation is CASSLQRPNTEAFF. Filled out from reference TRBV19 and TRBJ1-1, the complete variable domain reads DGGITQSPKYLFRKEGQNVTLSCEQNLNHDAMYWYRQDPGQGLRLIYYSQIVNDFQKGDIAEGYSVSREKKESFPLTVTSAQKNPTAFYLCASSLQRPNTEAFFGQGTRLTVV.

The chain joins TRBV6-5 to TRBJ2-1; TRBD1 is a possible D gene (6 bases). Trimming took 4 bases from V and 5 from J, leaving 15 bases between them. The CDR3 extends over 15 amino acids. Germline V gene sequence: CDR1 MNHEY, CDR2 SVGAGI. CDR3 nucleotides: TGTGCCAGCAGTTCACGGGGCGACAGGAACAATGAGCAGTTCTTC. Translating it yields CASSSRGDRNNEQFF.

V is TRBV20-1 and J is TRBJ1-2; D uncertain. V gave up 0 bases and J gave up 3 bases, with 14 bases separating them. The CDR3 has 15 amino acids. CDR1 and CDR2 from the germline V gene are DFQATT and SNEGSKA (reference sequence). The CDR3 nucleotides read TGCAGTGCTAGAGATCCAGCCCCGGTGGACTATGGCTACACCTTC. Its protein is CSARDPAPVDYGYTF.

The CDR3 loop reads CASSLSPQPEAFF. CDR3 nucleotides: TGTGCCAGCAGCTTAAGTCCACAGCCAGAAGCTTTCTTT. The chain joins TRBV7-9 to TRBJ1-1; D remains ambiguous. There are 13 residues in the CDR3. Germline V gene data show CDR1 as SEHNR and CDR2 as FQNEAQ (reference sequence). V was pared by 2 bases and J by 8 bases, with 12 bases between.

The chain couples TRBV6-6 to TRBJ1-5, with TRBD1 identical over 10 bases. With V trimmed by 6 bases and J by 12 bases, 11 bases remained unmatched. There are 14 residues in the CDR3. The germline V gene has CDR1 MNHNY and CDR2 SVGAGI (reference sequence). The CDR3 region is CASSPDRGPVFQHF. The CDR3 region has the DNA TGTGCCAGCAGCCCCGACAGGGGGCCCGTTTTCCAGCATTTT.

The chain recombines TRBV15 with TRBJ1-1; D is ambiguous. Per germline, CDR1 LNHNV and CDR2 YYDKDF (reference sequence). Trimming pared 3 bases from V and 9 bases from J, leaving 11 bases between. The CDR3 length is 12 residues. For the CDR3, the DNA is TGTGCCACCAGCAGGCTATCTGAACAAGCTTTCTTT. Translation: CATSRLSEQAFF.

The V and J genes are TRBV3-1 and TRBJ1-6; D not resolved. The CDR3 is made up of 13 amino acids. The V end lost 0 bases, the J end lost 12 bases, and 9 bases lay between the germline ends. The germline gives CDR1 LGHDT, CDR2 YNNKEL (reference sequence). The CDR3 reads CASSQDRGRPLHF. In DNA, the CDR3 is TGTGCCAGCAGCCAAGACCGTGGACGACCCCTCCACTTT.